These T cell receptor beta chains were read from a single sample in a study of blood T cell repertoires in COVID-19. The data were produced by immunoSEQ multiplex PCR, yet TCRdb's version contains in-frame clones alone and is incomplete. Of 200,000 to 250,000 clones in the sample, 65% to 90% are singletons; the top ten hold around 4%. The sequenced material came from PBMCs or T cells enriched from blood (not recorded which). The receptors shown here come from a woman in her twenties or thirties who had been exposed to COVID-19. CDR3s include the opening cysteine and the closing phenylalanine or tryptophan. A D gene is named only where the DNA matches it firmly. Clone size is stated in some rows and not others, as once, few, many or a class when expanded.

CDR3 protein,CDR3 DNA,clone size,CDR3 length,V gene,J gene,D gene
CASSFGTGIREQYF,TGTGCCAGCAGTTTCGGGACAGGGATTAGGGAGCAGTACTTC,-,14,TRBV27,TRBJ2-7,TRBD1
CASSLATGTGGKSEKLFF,TGTGCCAGCAGCCTTGCCACCGGGACAGGGGGCAAGAGTGAAAAACTGTTTTTT,-,18,TRBV14,TRBJ1-4,TRBD1
CASSTIGVSNQPQHF,TGTGCCAGTAGTACCATCGGGGTTAGCAATCAGCCCCAGCATTTT,-,15,TRBV19,TRBJ1-5,-
CASSVGGTGGEGNQPQHF,TGTGCCAGCAGCGTAGGAGGGACAGGGGGGGAGGGCAATCAGCCCCAGCATTTT,once,18,TRBV9,TRBJ1-5,TRBD1
CASSPLAPGGRTF,TGTGCCAGCAGCCCTCTAGCCCCAGGGGGCCGCACCTTC,-,13,TRBV3-1/TRBV3-2,TRBJ1-2,TRBD1
CASSADRAGYTF,TGTGCCAGCAGCGCCGACAGGGCTGGCTACACCTTC,-,12,TRBV7-9,TRBJ1-2,TRBD1
CASRPRDRSAGETQYF,TGTGCCAGTCGACCCCGGGACAGGTCAGCTGGAGAGACCCAGTACTTC,-,16,TRBV19,TRBJ2-5,TRBD1
CASSEVRVSGNTIYF,TGTGCCAGCAGTGAAGTCAGGGTCTCTGGAAACACCATATATTTT,-,15,TRBV2,TRBJ1-3,-
CASSYSGQGANSPLHF,TGTGCCAGCAGTTACTCCGGACAGGGGGCTAATTCACCCCTCCACTTT,few,16,TRBV6-5,TRBJ1-6,TRBD1
CASSDRGAAGANVLTF,TGTGCCAGCAGTGACCGGGGGGCAGCGGGGGCCAACGTCCTGACTTTC,-,16,TRBV2,TRBJ2-6,-
CASSQEQGSYEQYF,TGTGCCAGCAGCCAAGAACAGGGCTCCTACGAGCAGTACTTC,-,14,TRBV4-2,TRBJ2-7,-
CASSLHGWNTEAFF,TGTGCCAGCAGCCTACACGGGTGGAACACTGAAGCTTTCTTT,-,14,TRBV3-1/TRBV3-2,TRBJ1-1,-
CASSLSAGGNIQYF,TGTGCCAGCAGTTTAAGCGCCGGCGGAAACATTCAGTACTTC,-,14,TRBV27,TRBJ2-4,-
CASSPAETSNQPQHF,TGTGCCAGCAGCCCGGCAGAGACATCTAATCAGCCCCAGCATTTT,-,15,TRBV5-8,TRBJ1-5,-
CASSYSSGGHNYGYTF,TGTGCCAGCAGTTACTCGAGTGGGGGCCATAACTATGGCTACACCTTC,-,16,TRBV6-5,TRBJ1-2,-
CASSLLAGGSFNEQYF,TGCGCCAGCAGCCTCTTAGCGGGGGGGTCGTTCAACGAGCAGTACTTC,-,16,TRBV5-1,TRBJ2-7,TRBD2
CASSLGGAANEKLFF,TGTGCCAGCAGTTTGGGGGGGGCGGCTAATGAAAAACTGTTTTTT,-,15,TRBV27,TRBJ1-4,-
CASSPGGLSGANVLTF,TGTGCCAGCAGCCCCGGAGGCCTCTCTGGGGCCAACGTCCTGACTTTC,-,16,TRBV3-1/TRBV3-2,TRBJ2-6,-
CASSLAGDRGEFSEKLFF,TGCGCCAGCAGCTTGGCCGGAGACAGGGGGGAATTCAGTGAAAAACTGTTTTTT,-,18,TRBV5-1,TRBJ1-4,TRBD1
CASSQGQSISEQFF,TGTGCCAGCAGCCAAGGTCAGTCCATCTCTGAGCAGTTCTTC,-,14,TRBV3-1/TRBV3-2,TRBJ2-1,-
CASSLRREANYGYTF,TGTGCCAGCAGCCTCCGTCGGGAGGCGAACTATGGCTACACCTTC,-,15,TRBV11-2,TRBJ1-2,-
CASSASRNRGLGNTIYF,TGTGCCAGCAGTGCCTCCAGGAACAGGGGTCTAGGAAACACCATATATTTT,-,17,TRBV25-1,TRBJ1-3,TRBD1
CSVDQGNTEAFF,TGCAGCGTTGATCAGGGGAACACTGAAGCTTTCTTT,-,12,TRBV29-1,TRBJ1-1,-
CASSQTSWDRTGEQYF,TGTGCCAGCAGCCAGACATCCTGGGACCGGACAGGCGAGCAGTACTTC,-,16,TRBV4-2,TRBJ2-7,TRBD1
CASSLIGGIYEQYF,TGTGCCAGCAGCTTGATAGGGGGCATTTACGAGCAGTACTTC,-,14,TRBV27,TRBJ2-7,TRBD1
CASSFRGLRSGNTIYF,TGTGCCAGCAGCTTTCGAGGACTCCGCTCTGGAAACACCATATATTTT,-,16,TRBV5-6,TRBJ1-3,-
CASSFPAPGTGDLYEQYF,TGTGCCAGCAGTTTCCCTGCCCCCGGGACAGGGGACCTCTACGAGCAGTACTTC,-,18,TRBV28,TRBJ2-7,TRBD1
CASSLEGAGSYGYTF,TGTGCCAGCAGCTTGGAGGGGGCGGGGTCCTATGGCTACACCTTC,-,15,TRBV5-8,TRBJ1-2,TRBD1
CASSSVGVGNTIYF,TGTGCCAGCAGCTCCGTCGGGGTCGGAAACACCATATATTTT,-,14,TRBV11-3,TRBJ1-3,-
CASSYSGQGASEQYF,TGTGCCAGCAGTTACTCCGGACAGGGAGCGAGCGAGCAGTACTTC,-,15,TRBV6-5,TRBJ2-7,TRBD1
CAWSEVFWASGAPYEQYF,TGTGCCTGGAGTGAGGTATTTTGGGCTAGCGGGGCACCCTACGAGCAGTACTTC,-,18,TRBV30,TRBJ2-7,TRBD2
CASRPPGQGFYGYTF,TGTGCCAGCAGACCCCCGGGACAGGGATTCTATGGCTACACCTTC,-,15,TRBV6-5,TRBJ1-2,TRBD1
CASSPTGFYGYTF,TGTGCCAGCTCGCCCACGGGGTTCTATGGCTACACCTTC,-,13,TRBV18,TRBJ1-2,-
CASSLRAGPDEQYF,TGTGCCAGCAGCCTTCGGGCGGGGCCGGACGAGCAGTACTTC,-,14,TRBV4-2,TRBJ2-7,-
CASSLGEGTYPGDTQYF,TGCGCCAGCAGCTTGGGGGAGGGGACATACCCCGGGGATACGCAGTATTTT,-,17,TRBV5-1,TRBJ2-3,-
CSVQGWNTEAFF,TGCAGCGTCCAGGGGTGGAACACTGAAGCTTTCTTT,-,12,TRBV29-1,TRBJ1-1,-
CASSLDPGSNQPQHF,TGTGCCAGCAGCTTGGATCCAGGGAGCAATCAGCCCCAGCATTTT,-,15,TRBV5-4,TRBJ1-5,-
CAWSDSGSYNSPLHF,TGTGCCTGGAGTGATTCAGGATCCTATAATTCACCCCTCCACTTT,few,15,TRBV30,TRBJ1-6,-
CASSPRPGNTEAFF,TGTGCCAGCAGCCCGCGGCCTGGTAACACTGAAGCTTTCTTT,-,14,TRBV9,TRBJ1-1,-
CASSPDLRDEKLFF,TGTGCCAGCTCACCAGACTTGAGGGATGAAAAACTGTTTTTT,-,14,TRBV18,TRBJ1-4,-
CASSLSTVNYGYTF,TGTGCCAGCAGCTTATCCACGGTTAACTATGGCTACACCTTC,-,14,TRBV7-9,TRBJ1-2,-
CASSFPQGEQYF,TGTGCCAGCAGTTTCCCCCAGGGGGAGCAGTACTTC,-,12,TRBV12-3/TRBV12-4,TRBJ2-7,-
CASRGQGLFGEQFF,TGTGCCAGCAGAGGACAGGGTTTGTTCGGTGAGCAGTTCTTC,-,14,TRBV28,TRBJ2-1,TRBD1
CASDMMNTEAFF,TGTGCCAGCGACATGATGAACACTGAAGCTTTCTTT,-,12,TRBV2,TRBJ1-1,-
CAWSSLTSGAEGKYF,TGTGCCTGGAGTTCACTTACTAGCGGGGCGGAAGGAAAGTATTTT,few,15,TRBV30,TRBJ2-3,TRBD2
CASRRQGSEAQPQHF,TGTGCCAGTAGAAGACAGGGGTCCGAAGCTCAGCCCCAGCATTTT,-,15,TRBV19,TRBJ1-5,TRBD1
CASSSPPGQMNTGELFF,TGTGCCAGCAGTTCCCCCCCGGGACAAATGAACACCGGGGAGCTGTTTTTT,-,17,TRBV27,TRBJ2-2,-
CASSRNGQPYGYTF,TGTGCCAGCAGCCGGAATGGGCAGCCCTATGGCTACACCTTC,-,14,TRBV11-2,TRBJ1-2,-
CASSLVAPRGGGYGYTF,TGCGCCAGCAGCTTGGTAGCCCCCCGGGGAGGGGGCTATGGCTACACCTTC,-,17,TRBV5-1,TRBJ1-2,-
CASSLAGGLSGYTF,TGCGCCAGCAGCTTGGCGGGGGGACTCTCTGGCTACACCTTC,-,14,TRBV5-1,TRBJ1-2,-
CASSSPAGSLRYEQYF,TGTGCCAGCAGTTCCCCGGCCGGGTCCCTGCGCTACGAGCAGTACTTC,-,16,TRBV28,TRBJ2-7,-
CSVAEGAASPLHF,TGCAGCGTTGCTGAGGGGGCGGCTTCACCCCTCCACTTT,-,13,TRBV29-1,TRBJ1-6,TRBD1
CASSVRERRGSTDTQYF,TGTGCCAGCAGCGTAAGAGAGAGGAGGGGAAGCACAGATACGCAGTATTTT,once,17,TRBV9,TRBJ2-3,-
CATSDPTGTGDTGELFF,TGTGCCACCAGTGATCCGACCGGGACAGGGGACACCGGGGAGCTGTTTTTT,once,17,TRBV24-1,TRBJ2-2,TRBD1
CASSVQGWTNEKLFF,TGTGCCAGCAGCGTTCAGGGGTGGACTAATGAAAAACTGTTTTTT,-,15,TRBV9,TRBJ1-4,-
CASSILGQGGYEQYF,TGTGCCAGCAGCATCCTGGGACAGGGGGGGTACGAGCAGTACTTC,-,15,TRBV7-9,TRBJ2-7,TRBD1